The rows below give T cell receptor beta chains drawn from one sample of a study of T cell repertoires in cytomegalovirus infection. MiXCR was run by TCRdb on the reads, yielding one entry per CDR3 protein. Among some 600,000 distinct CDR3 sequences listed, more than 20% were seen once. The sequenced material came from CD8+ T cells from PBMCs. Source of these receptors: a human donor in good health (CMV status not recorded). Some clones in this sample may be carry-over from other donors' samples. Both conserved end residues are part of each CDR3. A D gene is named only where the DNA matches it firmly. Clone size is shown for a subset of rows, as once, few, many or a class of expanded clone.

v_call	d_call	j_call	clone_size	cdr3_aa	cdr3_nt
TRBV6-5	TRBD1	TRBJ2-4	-	CASSYGRGGAAKNIQYF	TGTGCCAGCAGTTACGGGAGAGGGGGCGCAGCCAAAAACATTCAGTACTTC
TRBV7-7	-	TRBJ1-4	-	CASSLGDTFGEKLFF	TGTGCTAGCAGCTTAGGAGACACCTTTGGGGAAAAACTGTTTTTT
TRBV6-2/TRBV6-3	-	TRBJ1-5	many	CASRGAAGQQPQHF	TGTGCCAGCAGAGGCGCGGCAGGGCAACAGCCCCAGCATTTT
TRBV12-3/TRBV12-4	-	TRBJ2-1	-	CAGSATVGNEQFF	TGTGCCGGCAGTGCGACCGTTGGAAATGAGCAGTTCTTC
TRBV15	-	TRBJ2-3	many	CATSRQGTDTQYF	TGTGCCACCAGCAGACAGGGCACAGATACGCAGTATTTT
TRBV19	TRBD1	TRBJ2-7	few	CASSPESTGPYEQYF	TGTGCCAGTAGTCCGGAGTCGACAGGGCCTTACGAGCAGTACTTC
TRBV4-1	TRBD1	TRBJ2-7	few	CASSHLPGQGVSYEQYF	TGCGCCAGCAGCCATCTTCCGGGACAGGGAGTTTCCTACGAGCAGTACTTC
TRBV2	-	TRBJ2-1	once	CASSEVGTGNEQFF	TGTGCCAGCAGTGAAGTAGGGACGGGGAATGAGCAGTTCTTC
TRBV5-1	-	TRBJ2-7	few	CASSNPGQAYEQYF	TGCGCCAGCAGCAACCCGGGACAAGCCTACGAGCAGTACTTC
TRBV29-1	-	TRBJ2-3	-	CSVVLAADTQYF	TGCAGCGTTGTGCTAGCTGCAGATACGCAGTATTTT
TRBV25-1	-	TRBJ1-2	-	CASSERRGPFYGYTF	TGTGCCAGCAGTGAACGCAGGGGCCCCTTCTATGGCTACACCTTC